Reported below is one T cell receptor beta chain. Authors' analysis steps: Quantification of nucleated cells was approximated via reference gene primer amplification. The method was immunoSEQ multiplex PCR; TCRdb's version includes in-frame clones alone and lacks a portion of them. V and J calls and clone size come straight from that table; D and trimming were deduced from the DNA. The sample has approximately 280,000 clones, approximately 90% seen once; the top ten hold roughly 7.3%. The data belong to a study of blood T cell repertoires in COVID-19. Study as a whole: The samples span acute and convalescent COVID-19 from the United States, Italy and Spain. Nucleic acid was either cDNA or gDNA, and it came from T cells, B-cell-depleted T cells, or PBMCs.

The ends lost 1 base at V and 4 bases at J; junction bases unmatched: 15. CDR3 length equals 19 residues. Germline values: CDR1 SGHTA, CDR2 FQGNSA. While infection was still active, Seattle patients were enrolled and then followed longitudinally. This chain links TRBV7-2 with TRBJ2-5, with 10 bases matching TRBD2. The sequenced sample consisted of peripheral blood. The origin of this receptor is a woman in her twenties or thirties with COVID-19, enrolled during active disease. The CDR3 sequence is CASSLVAASGSERGETQYF. The DNA for the CDR3 is TGTGCCAGCAGCTTAGTGGCGGCTAGCGGGAGTGAAAGGGGAGAGACCCAGTACTTC.